What follows are 3 T cell receptor beta chains derived from one specimen sequenced in a study of OX40 agonist ivuxolimab in advanced cancers. Generated by immunoSEQ multiplex PCR, the TCRdb table keeps only in-frame clones and is missing some. The data hold roughly 76,000 clones, with roughly 88% observed a single time. Sequenced material: CD4+ or CD8+ T cells sorted from blood, taken in a trial of the OX40 agonist ivuxolimab. These receptors originate from an adult with an advanced solid tumor such as melanoma, head and neck, liver or kidney cancer.

V and J are TRBV5-1 and TRBJ1-1; a weak D match, TRBD1 (6 bases). The CDR3 sequence is 15 residues long. V was pared by 0 bases and J by 9 bases, with 18 bases between. Germline loops: CDR1 SGHRS, CDR2 YFSETQ. The CDR3 region has the DNA TGCGCCAGCAGCTTGGGTCGATCAGGGGATAATAAAGCTTTCTTT. It is translated as CASSLGRSGDNKAFF.

This chain uses TRBV18 with TRBJ1-1, with D possibly matching TRBD1 (5 bases). CDR1 is KGHSH, CDR2 LQKENI, per germline. The CDR3 consists of 15 residues. V was cut by 6 bases and J by 3 bases, with 17 bases left in between. The CDR3 DNA is TGTGCCAGCTCTCAGGGACGGGGAGGGGACACTGAAGCTTTCTTT. Protein product: CASSQGRGGDTEAFF. The complete variable domain, with remaining parts taken from reference TRBV18 and TRBJ1-1, reads NAGVMQNPRHLVRRRGQEARLRCSPMKGHSHVYWYRQLPEEGLKFMVYLQKENIIDESGMPKERFSAEFPKEGPSILRIQQVVRGDSAAYFCASSQGRGGDTEAFFGQGTRLTVV.

The table lists this clone with a count of one. The genes are TRBV11-2 and TRBJ2-7; 7 bases fit TRBD1. Germline loops: CDR1 SGHAT, CDR2 FQNNGV. The J segment lost 2 bases and the V segment lost 3 bases, leaving 4 bases of the junction unmatched. CDR3 length: 14 residues. The CDR3 DNA follows: TGTGCCAGCAGCTTGGGGACAGTCGCCTACGAGCAGTACTTC. This sequence encodes CASSLGTVAYEQYF.